The entry that follows covers one T cell receptor (beta chain) sequence. These data are taken from a study of shared clonotypes between healthy human individuals. Using immunoSEQ multiplex PCR, the repertoire was profiled, and TCRdb retains in-frame clones only, with some absent. The sample contains roughly 2.5 million clones, about 92% of which appear only once. In germline, CDR1 is LGHNA, CDR2 YSLEER. Trimming shortened V by 1 base and J by 6 bases, and 19 bases separated the two germline ends. This CDR3 has 17 residues. The sample was naive CD4+ T cells sorted from blood. Subset denoted: CD45RA+ positively selected. The TCR was taken from a man younger than 30 in good health. The chain couples TRBV4-3 to TRBJ2-1; a weak D match, TRBD2 (6 bases). The CDR3 DNA is TGCGCCAGCAGCCAAGGACCCCCCGGGAGTGTTCGCAATGAGCAGTTCTTC. Amino acids: CASSQGPPGSVRNEQFF.